The 17 T cell receptor beta chains below come from one sample, sequenced in a study of T cells in Graves' hyperthyroidism and ophthalmopathy. The investigators amplified TCR beta CDR3 regions from RNA transcripts. An initial round of RT-PCR targeting the TCR CDR3 relied on the HTBI primer set. TCRdb redid the calling of the multiplex PCR reads with MiXCR, one entry per CDR3 protein. The data show under 550,000 distinct CDR3 sequences, roughly 13% seen once. The sequencing sample was made of blood. Receptors were obtained from a woman between 18 and 30 years old with Graves' hyperthyroidism.

This clonotype occurred a few times. Since a much larger clone is just one base distant, this may be a read error. This chain links TRBV3-1 with TRBJ1-1, with TRBD1 as a possible D gene (6 bases). This CDR3 contains 14 residues. The V gene's germline CDR1 is LGHDT and CDR2 YNNKEL (reference sequence). The CDR3 DNA follows: TGTGCCGGCAGCCAACAGGGAACGCTAACTGAAGCTTTCTTT. It specifies CAGSQQGTLTEAFF.

The V and J genes are TRBV9 and TRBJ2-1, with a possible D match to TRBD2 (5 bases). V was cut by 0 bases and J by 0 bases, with 10 bases left in between. From germline, CDR1 is SGDLS and CDR2 YYNGEE. This CDR3 comprises 16 residues. CDR3 protein: CASSVGLGSSYNEQFF. CDR3 nucleotide sequence: TGTGCCAGCAGCGTAGGTTTAGGGAGCTCCTACAATGAGCAGTTCTTC.

This clonotype was picked up many times. The rearrangement links TRBV20-1 to TRBJ1-3; TRBD1 aligns across 9 bases. CDR1 and CDR2 (germline): DFQATT, SNEGSKA (reference sequence). The CDR3 loop spans 14 amino acids. J gave up 1 base and V 4 bases, and 2 bases lay outside the gene matches. The CDR3 region has the DNA TGCAGTGCTACCGACAGGGGGTCTGGAAACACCATATATTTT. Protein: CSATDRGSGNTIYF.

The chain is built from TRBV20-1 and TRBJ2-1; D remains unclear. From germline, CDR1 is DFQATT and CDR2 SNEGSKA (reference sequence). The CDR3 covers 11 residues. With 6 bases removed from V and 9 bases from J, the gap between germline ends came to 12 bases. The CDR3 region is CSANIGVEQFF. DNA of the CDR3: TGCAGTGCAAACATCGGCGTTGAGCAGTTCTTC.

This clonotype was counted at least ten times. The chain recombines TRBV29-1 with TRBJ2-3, with TRBD1 as a possible D gene (6 bases). V shed 6 bases and J shed 0 bases, with 16 bases lying between them. The germline gives CDR1 SQVTM, CDR2 ANQGSEA. The CDR3 length is 15 residues. For the CDR3, the DNA is TGCAGCGTCCGGGCAGGGGCTGCCAGCACAGATACGCAGTATTTT. Translating gives CSVRAGAASTDTQYF.

The genes are TRBV11-3 and TRBJ2-2; D is unclear. CDR3 size: 16 residues. Germline loops: CDR1 SGHNT, CDR2 YENEEA. The ends were cut back, 1 base at V and 3 bases at J, with 12 bases in the middle. In nucleotides, the CDR3 is TGTGCCAGCAGCTTAGTGCTTTCTGGGTACACCGGGGAGCTGTTTTTT. Translated: CASSLVLSGYTGELFF.

This clonotype showed up many times. The chain couples TRBV2 to TRBJ1-1; 8 bases are shared with TRBD1. The CDR3 length is 13 residues. V was pared by 8 bases and J by 10 bases, with 12 bases of the junction left unmatched. Germline values: CDR1 SNHLY, CDR2 FYNNEI. CDR3 sequence reads: CASSDRAGRRAFF. CDR3 in DNA: TGTGCCAGCTCGGACAGGGCGGGACGGCGAGCTTTCTTT.

This clonotype was recorded many times. The rearrangement uses TRBV6-1 and TRBJ2-3; 11 nucleotides agree with TRBD2. Per the germline V gene, CDR1 is MNHNS and CDR2 is SASEGT. The length of the CDR3 is 16 residues. V lost 8 bases, J lost 1 base, and 8 bases stayed unmatched. As DNA, the CDR3 is TGTGCCAGCTCCAGGGGTAGCGGGAGGGGCACAGATACGCAGTATTTT. Its protein product is CASSRGSGRGTDTQYF.

This clonotype was seen at least ten times. The V call is TRBV2, the J call TRBJ1-6; the D gene is possibly TRBD1 (5 bases). The ends were cut back, 8 bases at V and 7 bases at J, with 12 bases in the middle. Germline lookup yields CDR1 SNHLY and CDR2 FYNNEI. The CDR3 spans 13 residues. This CDR3 is CASGRGTNSPLHF. DNA of the CDR3: TGTGCCAGCGGACGGGGGACCAATTCACCCCTCCACTTT.

Remarks on this clonotype: This may arise from a read error, as a much more abundant clone is one base away. The chain links TRBV5-1 to TRBJ2-1, with D perhaps matching TRBD2 (6 bases). This CDR3 contains 11 residues. V shed 3 bases and J shed 13 bases, with 11 bases lying between them. The germline V gene encodes CDR1 SGHRS and CDR2 YFSETQ. The CDR3 region has the DNA TGCGCCAGCAGCTCTACGGGGGTACAGTTCTTC. Its translation is CASSSTGVQFF.

This clonotype came up a few times. This chain links TRBV28 with TRBJ2-1, with a tentative D call TRBD1 (5 bases). There are 15 residues in the CDR3. CDR1 MDHEN and CDR2 SYDVKM come from the germline V gene. The ends were cut back, 5 bases at V and 12 bases at J, with 23 bases in the middle. This CDR3 is CASSPKTRTYDGQFF. The CDR3 DNA reads as TGTGCCAGCAGTCCCAAAACCCGGACATACGATGGGCAGTTCTTC.

This clonotype was observed many times. The rearrangement links TRBV3-1 to TRBJ1-2, with no clear D. In germline, CDR1 is LGHDT, CDR2 YNNKEL (reference sequence). This CDR3 is built from 14 residues. The V gene lost 6 bases and the J gene lost 2 bases, with 13 bases spanning the gap. CDR3: CASSYSLRNYGYTF. CDR3 coding DNA: TGTGCCAGCAGTTACAGCCTCCGAAACTATGGCTACACCTTC.

This clonotype has ten or more counts. The rearrangement uses TRBV7-2 and TRBJ2-1; D is uncertain. Germline V gives CDR1 SGHTA, CDR2 FQGNSA. CDR3 length: 14 amino acids. V was shortened by 1 base and J by 6 bases, with 10 bases between the two germline ends. CDR3 in DNA: TGTGCCAGCAGCTTAGATTCTGCCTCCAATGAGCAGTTCTTC. Its translation is CASSLDSASNEQFF.

This clonotype was seen a handful of times. The chain combines TRBV6-1 with TRBJ1-1, with 8 positions matching TRBD1. CDR1 and CDR2 from the germline V gene are MNHNS and SASEGT. Losses at the gene ends were 11 bases for V and 4 bases for J; bases not matched to a gene: 3. The CDR3 length is 11 residues. The CDR3 DNA is TGTGCCGTCACAGGGGGCACTGAAGCTTTCTTT. Its translation: CAVTGGTEAFF.

The chain joins TRBV28 to TRBJ1-2, with D perhaps matching TRBD1 (5 bases). The CDR3 extends over 13 amino acids. Between the trimmed V and J ends, which lost 3 bases and 4 bases, there was a span of 9 bases. Germline values: CDR1 MDHEN, CDR2 SYDVKM. The chain's CDR3 is CASSFIQGYGYTF. DNA for the CDR3: TGTGCCAGCAGTTTCATTCAGGGCTATGGCTACACCTTC.

The rearrangement uses TRBV9 and TRBJ2-2; 9 bases agree with TRBD2. Trimming cost V 0 bases and J 7 bases; bases outside gene matches: 7. Germline CDR1 is SGDLS and CDR2 is YYNGEE. This CDR3 contains 16 residues. The CDR3 loop is CASSVDSGRRGGELFF. The CDR3 coding sequence is TGTGCCAGCAGCGTAGACAGCGGGAGGCGAGGCGGGGAGCTGTTTTTT.

Many counts were recorded for this clonotype. The chain uses TRBV12-3 or TRBV12-4 and TRBJ2-7; D call uncertain. The CDR3 extends over 14 amino acids. Trimming stripped 6 bases from V and 3 bases from J, with 15 bases between. In nucleotides, the CDR3 is TGTGCCAGCAGCACCCCTAAGAGAGGCTACGAGCAGTACTTC. Translating it yields CASSTPKRGYEQYF.